This T cell receptor (beta chain) was captured in a study of T cells in Graves' hyperthyroidism and ophthalmopathy. Study as a whole: Peripheral blood draws took place at initial diagnosis, ahead of any treatment.

Regarding the study as a whole: Blood also contained most expanded thyroid clonotypes above 0.001.

Regions amplified from RNA transcripts were the TCR beta CDR3 regions. Primed by the HTBI set, a first-round RT-PCR was run on the TCR CDR3. Via MiXCR, TCRdb re-called the multiplex PCR reads, giving one row per CDR3 protein. The sample has some 620,000 distinct CDR3 sequences, roughly 16% seen once. Notes on this clonotype: Its target is not known. Germline and junction disagree at one end, which may indicate a read error.

Specimen: blood. This receptor was taken from a woman aged 25 to 45 with Graves' hyperthyroidism.

In DNA form, the CDR3 reads TGTGCCAGCAGAACCCTTAGGCGGGAGGACTCTATAGCCAAAAGCATTCAGTACTTC. Translation gives CASRTLRREDSIAKSIQYF. The chain carries TRBV28 and TRBJ2-4, with 8 positions matching TRBD2. Looked up from germline, CDR1 is MDHEN and CDR2 is SYDVKM. CDR3 length equals 19 residues.